Detailed here is one T cell receptor beta chain. The antigen is undetermined. These data originate in a study of cytomegalovirus exposure and HLA in healthy donors. Study findings and constraints: For TCR beta chains, V- and J-gene trimming was later linked to a missense DCLRE1C variant. TCR beta sequences numbering 15,000 to 20,000 were associated with HLA alleles at 0.05 false discovery rate in a later analysis. Previously analyzed data showed that most TCR beta V segments were productive at a frequency of about 87% or about 30%. TCR beta chains associated with HLA were, in a later analysis, more clonally expanded than equally common others.

With 60 Vbeta and 13 Jbeta primers, the PCR was carried out. Libraries were prepared by immunoSEQ multiplex PCR; TCRdb keeps only in-frame clonotypes and omits some of them. The data show 200,000 or so clones, 65% to 85% seen once. Germline CDR1 is SGHVS and CDR2 is FQNEAQ. CDR3 size: 11 residues. The junction had 9 bases not matched to a gene; V was cut back by 6 bases and J by 13 bases. The receptor was isolated from a woman aged 25 to 39 in good health and CMV-seropositive. Sequences were obtained from PBMCs. The rearrangement joins TRBV7-8 to TRBJ2-7; 7 positions agree with TRBD1. The DNA for the CDR3 is TGTGCCAGCAGTTCCGGGCAGGGGGTTTACTTC. It is translated as CASSSGQGVYF.